A selection of T cell receptor beta chains follows, all from one sample in a study of T cells after posttransplantation cyclophosphamide. Using immunoSEQ multiplex PCR, the repertoire was profiled, and TCRdb retains in-frame clones only, with some absent. The table lists about 31,000 clones, roughly nine tenths of them singletons. What was sequenced was naive CD4+ T cells sorted from blood. The receptors originated from a man younger than 40 in good health and a related stem cell transplant donor. CDR3s include the opening cysteine and the closing phenylalanine or tryptophan. The D gene is left open where the match is weak. A clone size is listed for some rows: how often the clone was seen (once, few, many), or a class if it is expanded.

V gene	D gene	clone size	J gene	CDR3 DNA	CDR3 protein
TRBV27	.	.	TRBJ1-2	TGTGCCAGCAGTTTGGGGGGGCTGAACTATGGCTACACCTTC	CASSLGGLNYGYTF
TRBV10-3	TRBD1	.	TRBJ1-1	TGTGCCGGACAGGGCTATGAGGACACTGAAGCTTTCTTT	CAGQGYEDTEAFF
TRBV5-6	.	.	TRBJ1-1	TGTGCCAGCAGCTTGGAACGGGTCAGGGCGAGCACTGAAGCTTTCTTT	CASSLERVRASTEAFF
TRBV7-3	.	.	TRBJ2-1	TGTGCCAGCAGCTTGATGCAGGTGGGCAATGAGCAGTTCTTC	CASSLMQVGNEQFF
TRBV6-1	.	.	TRBJ2-7	TGTGCCAGCAGTGAAGGACAGAACTACGAGCAGTACTTC	CASSEGQNYEQYF
TRBV28	TRBD1	.	TRBJ2-5	TGTGCCAGCAGTTTACTTCCGGGACAGGGTGAAGAGACCCAGTACTTC	CASSLLPGQGEETQYF
TRBV10-3	TRBD1	.	TRBJ2-3	TGTGCCACCCAGGGGGACACAGATACGCAGTATTTT	CATQGDTDTQYF
TRBV5-4	.	.	TRBJ1-1	TGTGCCAGCAGCTCAAACTCCGGAGCGGGGGCGAGGACTGAAGCTTTCTTT	CASSSNSGAGARTEAFF
TRBV6-6	.	.	TRBJ2-2	TGTGCCAGCAGTTACTGGACAGTTCTCGCCGGGGAGCTGTTTTTT	CASSYWTVLAGELFF
TRBV19	.	.	TRBJ2-5	TGTGCCAGTAGTGTACAAGAGACCCAGTACTTC	CASSVQETQYF
TRBV5-4	.	.	TRBJ2-1	TGTGCCAGCAGCTTCCAACAGGGGAGGCGAAATGAGCAGTTCTTC	CASSFQQGRRNEQFF
TRBV19	.	.	TRBJ1-1	TGTGCCAGTAGTAGAACAGGCGCTGAAGCTTTCTTT	CASSRTGAEAFF
TRBV7-2	.	.	TRBJ2-7	TGTGCCAGCAGCTCCACCTTCACAGGGTCCCCCTACGAGCAGTACTTC	CASSSTFTGSPYEQYF
TRBV14	.	.	TRBJ2-1	TGTGCCAGCAGCCAAGAAGGACACGCGAAAGAGTTCTTC	CASSQEGHAKEFF
TRBV28	TRBD1	.	TRBJ1-5	TGTGCCGGCCTAGACAGGGGTAATAGCAATCAGCCCCAGCATTTT	CAGLDRGNSNQPQHF
TRBV7-8	.	.	TRBJ2-1	TGTGCCAGCAGCCTCTGGGCGGGTAGCTCCTACAATGAGCAGTTCTTC	CASSLWAGSSYNEQFF
TRBV27	.	.	TRBJ1-1	TGTGCCAGCATCGCTTTGGGGGCTTTATCTCGTTTGCCCATGAACACTGAAGCTTTCTTT	CASIALGALSRLPMNTEAFF
TRBV7-2	.	once	TRBJ2-7	TGTGCCAGCAGCCCAGATACAGGGTCCTACGAGCAGTACTTC	CASSPDTGSYEQYF
TRBV7-2	.	.	TRBJ2-7	TGTGCCAGCAGCCCTGAGACAGTTACCTACGAGCAGTACTTC	CASSPETVTYEQYF
TRBV6-6	.	once	TRBJ2-1	TGTGCCAGCAGTTACAGGGGCGATGAGCAGTTCTTC	CASSYRGDEQFF
TRBV5-1	TRBD1	.	TRBJ2-5	TGCGCCAGCAGCTTCGGACAGGGGTACCCAGAGACCCAGTACTTC	CASSFGQGYPETQYF
TRBV6-5	TRBD1	.	TRBJ2-3	TGTGCCAGCAGTTACCAGGAACAGGGGGGATATACGCAGTATTTT	CASSYQEQGGYTQYF
TRBV5-1	.	.	TRBJ2-5	TGCGCCAGCAGCTCCGGACAGAAAGAGACCCAGTACTTC	CASSSGQKETQYF
TRBV27	.	.	TRBJ1-1	TGTGCCAGCAGTTGGGGACACCCGAGGACTGAAGCTTTCTTT	CASSWGHPRTEAFF
TRBV6-6	.	few	TRBJ1-6	TGTGCCAGCAGTCCTACAGTTAATTCACCCCTCCACTTT	CASSPTVNSPLHF
TRBV10-3	.	few	TRBJ2-4	TGTGCCATCAGTGAGGACAGGCCGGACATTCAGTACTTC	CAISEDRPDIQYF
TRBV19	TRBD1	.	TRBJ2-7	TGTGCCAGTAGACCGACAGGGGCACCCTACGAGCAGTACTTC	CASRPTGAPYEQYF
TRBV5-4	.	.	TRBJ1-1	TGTGCCAGCAGCTTGGAGGCCAGGGCGGTCTCTGAAGCTTTCTTT	CASSLEARAVSEAFF
TRBV6-5	TRBD1	.	TRBJ1-1	TGTGCCAGCAGTTTTCCCGACAGGGGGGACACTGAAGCTTTCTTT	CASSFPDRGDTEAFF
TRBV28	.	.	TRBJ1-5	TGTGCCAGCAGTTTTTGGCCGAATCAGCCCCAGCATTTT	CASSFWPNQPQHF
TRBV6-5	TRBD1	.	TRBJ2-5	TGTGCCAGCTCCAGAGGGGGCGAGACCCAGTACTTC	CASSRGGETQYF
TRBV10-2	TRBD1	once	TRBJ1-2	TGTGCCAGCAGTGACAGGGGGCCCAAGCGAGGTGACGGCTACACCTTC	CASSDRGPKRGDGYTF
TRBV7-6	.	once	TRBJ2-5	TGTGCCAGCAGCGAAACAGGGTTTGTCCAAGAGACCCAGTACTTC	CASSETGFVQETQYF
TRBV7-9	TRBD2	once	TRBJ2-3	TGTGCCAGCAGCTGGGCCGGGACTAGCGGGGTGGATACGCAGTATTTT	CASSWAGTSGVDTQYF
TRBV5-6	TRBD1	few	TRBJ1-5	TGTGCCAGCAGCTTGGGGGACAGGGGTCGGCAGCCCCAGCATTTT	CASSLGDRGRQPQHF
TRBV6-1	TRBD1	.	TRBJ2-7	TGTGCCAGCAATGAAAGACAGGGGGCCTCCGAGCAGTACTTC	CASNERQGASEQYF
TRBV7-6	.	.	TRBJ2-3	TGTGCCAGCAGCTTTTCGGATACGCAGTATTTT	CASSFSDTQYF
TRBV10-2	TRBD2	.	TRBJ2-3	TGCGCCAGCAGTGCTTTCGGCCTAGCGGGTGGCACAGATACGCAGTATTTT	CASSAFGLAGGTDTQYF
TRBV6-5	TRBD1	.	TRBJ2-1	TGTGCCAGTCAGGGGGCTTCCTACAATGAGCAGTTCTTC	CASQGASYNEQFF
TRBV27	.	.	TRBJ2-5	TGTGCCAGCAGTCTCGGACAGACCCAAGAGACCCAGTACTTC	CASSLGQTQETQYF
TRBV19	TRBD2	.	TRBJ2-3	TGTGCCAGTAGTGCTCGGGAGGTGGGGACAGATACGCAGTATTTT	CASSAREVGTDTQYF
TRBV7-9	TRBD2	.	TRBJ2-7	TGTGCCAGCAGCATCGGGGGAGGGATTCCTTACGAGCAGTACTTC	CASSIGGGIPYEQYF